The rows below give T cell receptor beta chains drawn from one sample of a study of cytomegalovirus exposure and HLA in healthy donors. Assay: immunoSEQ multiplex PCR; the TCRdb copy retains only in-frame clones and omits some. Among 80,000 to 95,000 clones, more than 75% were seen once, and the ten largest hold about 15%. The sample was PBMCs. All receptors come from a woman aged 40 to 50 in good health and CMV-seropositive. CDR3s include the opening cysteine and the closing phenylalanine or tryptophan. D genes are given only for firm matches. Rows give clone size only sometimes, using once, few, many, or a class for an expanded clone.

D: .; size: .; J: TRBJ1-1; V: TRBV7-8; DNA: TGTGCCAGCAGCTTACTTGAAGCTTTCTTT; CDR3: CASSLLEAFF
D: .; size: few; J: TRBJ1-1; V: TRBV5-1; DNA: TGCGCCAGCAGCTTGGAATTAGCGGGAGGCACTGAAGCTTTCTTT; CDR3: CASSLELAGGTEAFF
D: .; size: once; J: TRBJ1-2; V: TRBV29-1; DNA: TGCAGCGTTGAAACCACAGGGACGCGCTATGGCTACACCTTC; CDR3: CSVETTGTRYGYTF
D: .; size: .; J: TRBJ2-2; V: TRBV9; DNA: TGTGCCAGCAGCGTAGATCCGACTACCGGGGAGCTGTTTTTT; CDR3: CASSVDPTTGELFF
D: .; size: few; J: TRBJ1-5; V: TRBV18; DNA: TGTGCCAGCTCACCAGGCGGTTCTGTATATAGCAATCAGCCCCAGCATTTT; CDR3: CASSPGGSVYSNQPQHF
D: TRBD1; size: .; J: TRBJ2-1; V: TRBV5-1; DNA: TGCGCCAGCAGCTTGGGGGACAGTTCCTACAATGAGCAGTTCTTC; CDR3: CASSLGDSSYNEQFF
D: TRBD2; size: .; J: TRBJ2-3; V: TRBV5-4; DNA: TGTGCCAGCAGCAAACTAGCGGGGGATGTCACAGATACGCAGTATTTT; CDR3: CASSKLAGDVTDTQYF
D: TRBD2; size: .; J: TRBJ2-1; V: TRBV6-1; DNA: TGTGCCAGCAGTGATACTAGCGGGAGAATTAGCCACAATGAGCAGTTCTTC; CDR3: CASSDTSGRISHNEQFF
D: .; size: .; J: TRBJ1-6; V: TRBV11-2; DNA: TGTGCCAGCAGCCCGCGGTATAATTCACCCCTCCACTTT; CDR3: CASSPRYNSPLHF
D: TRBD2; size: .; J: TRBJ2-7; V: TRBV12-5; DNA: TGTGCTAGTGGTTTGGGCGGGGGGCTCTCAACCTACGAGCAGTACTTC; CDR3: CASGLGGGLSTYEQYF
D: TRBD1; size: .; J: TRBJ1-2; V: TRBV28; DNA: TGTGCCAGCACTTATGGGCAGGGGGCGGATGGCTACACCTTC; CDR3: CASTYGQGADGYTF
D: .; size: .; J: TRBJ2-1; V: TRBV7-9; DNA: TGTGCCAGCAGCTTGACAGGAGAAACGTTATACAATGAGCAGTTCTTC; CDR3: CASSLTGETLYNEQFF
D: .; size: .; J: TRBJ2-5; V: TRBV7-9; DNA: TGTGCCAGCAGACTCATAGGAGAACAAGAGACCCAGTACTTC; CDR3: CASRLIGEQETQYF
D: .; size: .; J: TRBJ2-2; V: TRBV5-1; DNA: TGCGCCAGCAGCTTAGGGGCCGGGGAGCTGTTTTTT; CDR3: CASSLGAGELFF
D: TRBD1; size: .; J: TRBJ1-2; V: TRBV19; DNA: TGTGCCAGTAGTAAGGACAGGCCGGGGGATGGCTACACCTTC; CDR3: CASSKDRPGDGYTF
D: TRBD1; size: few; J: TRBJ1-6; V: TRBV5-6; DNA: TGTGCCAGCAGGCGACAGGGGGCAAGGGGTAATTCACCCCTCCACTTT; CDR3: CASRRQGARGNSPLHF
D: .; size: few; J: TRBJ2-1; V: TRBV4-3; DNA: TGCGCCAGCAGCCAAGAGTCCGGGTACACTCAGCAGTTCTTC; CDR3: CASSQESGYTQQFF
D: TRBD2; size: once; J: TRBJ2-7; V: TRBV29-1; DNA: TGCAGCGGGCAGGCCGGGGGGGAGCAGTACTTC; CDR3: CSGQAGGEQYF
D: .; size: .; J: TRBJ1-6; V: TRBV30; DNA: TGTGCCTGGAGTGCGGGTAGCCATTCCTATAATTCACCCCTCCACTTT; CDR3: CAWSAGSHSYNSPLHF
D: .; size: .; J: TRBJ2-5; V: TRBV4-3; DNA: TGCGCCAGCAGCCGGCGGAACCAAGAGACCCAGTACTTC; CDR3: CASSRRNQETQYF
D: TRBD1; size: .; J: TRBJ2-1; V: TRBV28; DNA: TGTGCCAGCAGTTTGGCACAGGGGGTGCATGAGCAGTTCTTC; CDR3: CASSLAQGVHEQFF
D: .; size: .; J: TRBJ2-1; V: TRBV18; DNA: TGTGCCAGCTCACCACCCCCTGGAGGGAGTGAGCAGTTCTTC; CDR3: CASSPPPGGSEQFF
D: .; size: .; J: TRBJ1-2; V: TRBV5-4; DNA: TGTGCCAGCAGCTTGGAGGGGCCTAACTATGGCTACACCTTC; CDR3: CASSLEGPNYGYTF
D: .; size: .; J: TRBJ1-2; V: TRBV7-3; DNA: TGTGCCAGCAGCTTAACGGGGTGGGGGGAAAGGGACTATGGCTACACCTTC; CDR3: CASSLTGWGERDYGYTF
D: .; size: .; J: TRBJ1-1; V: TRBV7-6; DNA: TGTGCCAGCAGCTCGGAGTTGAACACTGAAGCTTTCTTT; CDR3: CASSSELNTEAFF
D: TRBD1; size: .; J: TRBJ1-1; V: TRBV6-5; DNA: TGTGCCGGCAGTTACTCATACAGGGGAACGAACACTGAAGCTTTCTTT; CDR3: CAGSYSYRGTNTEAFF
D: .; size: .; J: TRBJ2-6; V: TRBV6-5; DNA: TGTGCCAGCGCCGGCGCGGGGGCCGGGGCCAACGTCCTGACTTTC; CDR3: CASAGAGAGANVLTF
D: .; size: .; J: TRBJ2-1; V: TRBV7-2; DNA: TGTGCCAGCAGCCCCGAGAGGAATGAGCAGTTCTTC; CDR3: CASSPERNEQFF
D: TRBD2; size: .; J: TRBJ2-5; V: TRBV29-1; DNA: TGCAGCGCCCGTGGCCTAGCGGCAGAGACCCAGTACTTC; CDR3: CSARGLAAETQYF
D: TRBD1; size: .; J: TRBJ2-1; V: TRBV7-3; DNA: TGTGCCAGCAGCTTAACTGGACAGGGAACAGGGGAGCAGTTCTTC; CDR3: CASSLTGQGTGEQFF
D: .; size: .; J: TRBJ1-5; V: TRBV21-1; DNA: TGTGCCAGCAGCAGGGGCGCTGGCAATCAGCCCCAGCATTTT; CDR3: CASSRGAGNQPQHF
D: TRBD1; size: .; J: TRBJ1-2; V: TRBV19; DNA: TGTGCCAGTAGTATAGGGACTTACAGGGGCCCGGATCGCTACACCTTC; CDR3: CASSIGTYRGPDRYTF
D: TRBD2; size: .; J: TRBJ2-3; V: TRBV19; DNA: TGTGCCAGTAGAAAGGCGGGAGGGGGAGATACGCAGTATTTT; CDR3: CASRKAGGGDTQYF
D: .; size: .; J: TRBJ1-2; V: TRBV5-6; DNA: TGTGCCAGCAGCCCAGGGGATGGCTACACCTTC; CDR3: CASSPGDGYTF
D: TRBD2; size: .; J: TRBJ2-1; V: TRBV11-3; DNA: TGTGCCAGCAGCGCCGTGGGGGGGGTAAAACACAATGAGCAGTTCTTC; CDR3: CASSAVGGVKHNEQFF
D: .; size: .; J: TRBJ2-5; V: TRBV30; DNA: TGTGCCTGGAGTGTCGGCGGGACCCAAGAGACCCAGTACTTC; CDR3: CAWSVGGTQETQYF
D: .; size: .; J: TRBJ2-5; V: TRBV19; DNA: TGTGCCAGTAGTATAGTCGGGAGTGAGGAGACCCAGTACTTC; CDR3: CASSIVGSEETQYF
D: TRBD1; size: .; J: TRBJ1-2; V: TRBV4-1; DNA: TGCGCCAGCAGCCAAGAGGGACAGGTTATGGGCTACACCTTC; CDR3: CASSQEGQVMGYTF
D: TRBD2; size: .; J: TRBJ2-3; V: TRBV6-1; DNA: TGTGCCAGCAATGACCCGGGACTAGCGGGAGTGGGTACAGATACGCAGTATTTT; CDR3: CASNDPGLAGVGTDTQYF
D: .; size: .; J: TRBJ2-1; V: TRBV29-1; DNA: TGCAGCGTTGCCCCCTACCATGAGCAGTTCTTC; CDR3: CSVAPYHEQFF
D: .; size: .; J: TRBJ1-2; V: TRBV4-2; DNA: TGTGCCAGCAGCCAAGAGTGGGGGAGCAGGGGAAGCTATGGCTACACCTTC; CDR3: CASSQEWGSRGSYGYTF
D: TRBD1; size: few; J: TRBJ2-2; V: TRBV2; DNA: TGTGCCAGCACCTTGGGGACAGGGGAGAACACCGGGGAGCTGTTTTTT; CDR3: CASTLGTGENTGELFF
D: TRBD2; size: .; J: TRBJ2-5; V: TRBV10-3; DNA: TGTGCCATCAGTGACCACCTAGCGGGAGACGAACAGACCCAGTACTTC; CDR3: CAISDHLAGDEQTQYF
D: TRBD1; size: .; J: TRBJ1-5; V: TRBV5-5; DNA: TGTGCCAGCAGCATCGGGACAGGGTTTCAGCCCCAGCATTTT; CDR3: CASSIGTGFQPQHF
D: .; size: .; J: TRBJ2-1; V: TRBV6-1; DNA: TGTGCCAGCAGTGCAATAATAGGGGTGAATGAGCAGTTCTTC; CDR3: CASSAIIGVNEQFF
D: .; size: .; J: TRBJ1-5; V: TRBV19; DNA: TGTGCCAGTAGTATAGTAGCAACTAATCAGCCCCAGCATTTT; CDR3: CASSIVATNQPQHF
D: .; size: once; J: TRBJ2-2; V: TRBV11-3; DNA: TGTGCCAGCAGCTTAAACAGTTACACCGGGGAGCTGTTTTTT; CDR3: CASSLNSYTGELFF
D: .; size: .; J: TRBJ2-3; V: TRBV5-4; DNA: TGTGCCAGCAGCCCCCAGGGAACAACAGATACGCAGTATTTT; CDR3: CASSPQGTTDTQYF
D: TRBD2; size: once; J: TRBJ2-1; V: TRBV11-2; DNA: TGTGCCAGCAGCCCAGCGGGAGGGCCAGGTGAGCAGTTCTTC; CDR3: CASSPAGGPGEQFF
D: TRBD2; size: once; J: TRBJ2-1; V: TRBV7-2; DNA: TGTGCCAGCAGCTTGGGACTAGCGTGGAATGAGCAGTTCTTC; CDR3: CASSLGLAWNEQFF
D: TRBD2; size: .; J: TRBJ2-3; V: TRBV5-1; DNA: TGCGCCAGCAGCTCCTTAGCGGGGGGGAGCACAGATACGCAGTATTTT; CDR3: CASSSLAGGSTDTQYF
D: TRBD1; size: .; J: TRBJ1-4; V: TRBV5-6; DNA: TGTGCCAGCAGCTTGGGGACAGGGGAGGTGGAAAAACTGTTTTTT; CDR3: CASSLGTGEVEKLFF
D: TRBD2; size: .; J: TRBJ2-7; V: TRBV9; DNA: TGTGCCAGCAGCGTAGCCCCCGGGACTACCTCCTACGAGCAGTACTTC; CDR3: CASSVAPGTTSYEQYF
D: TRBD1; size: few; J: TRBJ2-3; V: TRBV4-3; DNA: TGCGCCAGCAGCAGGCAGGGGGCAGGAGATACGCAGTATTTT; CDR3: CASSRQGAGDTQYF
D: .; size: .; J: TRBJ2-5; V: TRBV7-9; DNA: TGTGCCAGCAGCCCTCAAGAGACCCAGTACTTC; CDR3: CASSPQETQYF
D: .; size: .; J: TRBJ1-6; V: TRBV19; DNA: TGTGCCAGTAGTATGAGCAGGGGATCTTCACCCCTCCACTTT; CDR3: CASSMSRGSSPLHF
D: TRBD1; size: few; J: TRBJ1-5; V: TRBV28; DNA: TGTGCCAGCAGTTTATCGACAGGGTTGGGGTCGGGCTTCGATCAGCCCCAGCATTTT; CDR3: CASSLSTGLGSGFDQPQHF